A selection of T cell receptor beta chains follows, all from one sample in a study of tumor-infiltrating lymphocytes in primary liver carcinoma. TCRdb called the multiplex PCR reads again in MiXCR, with one record for every CDR3 protein. The repertoire consists of about 22,000 distinct CDR3 sequences, with around 82% occurring once and the leading ten covering 35% to 45%. Sample: liver tumor tissue from sampling region 2. These receptors were obtained from a woman aged 30 to 39 with primary liver carcinoma and hepatitis B virus infection. The CDR3 runs from the conserved cysteine through the conserved F or W. D genes are given only for firm matches. Some rows have no size entry. The others give once, few or many, or a class for an expanded clone.

TRBJ2-1 TRBV12-3/TRBV12-4 . TRBD2 CASSLSVTSGLEQFF TGTGCTAGCAGTCTGTCCGTGACTAGCGGACTTGAGCAGTTCTTC
TRBJ1-1 TRBV29-1 few . CSVETGSIEVFF TGCAGCGTCGAGACGGGGAGCATTGAAGTTTTCTTT
TRBJ2-1 TRBV2 many . CASSTIRALYNEQFF TGTGCCAGCAGTACGATCCGGGCCCTCTACAATGAGCAGTTCTTC
TRBJ2-3 TRBV5-4 once TRBD2 CASSNPAASGSWIDRQYF TGTGCCAGCAGTAACCCGGCGGCTAGCGGGAGTTGGATAGATAGGCAGTATTTT
TRBJ1-2 TRBV11-2 . . CASCLDGMVGRGYAF TGTGCCAGCTGCTTAGATGGGATGGTAGGGAGAGGCTACGCCTTC
TRBJ2-2 TRBV6-1 . . CASSDILPGGAANTGELFF TGTGCCAGCAGTGATATCCTTCCCGGGGGCGCCGCGAACACGGGGGAGCTGTTTTTT
TRBJ2-1 TRBV15 once . CATSRGIGKQFF TGTGCCACCAGCAGGGGGATTGGCAAACAGTTCTTC
TRBJ2-1 TRBV6-5 medium-sized . CASSRDWSSYNEQFF TGTGCCAGCAGTAGGGACTGGAGCTCCTACAATGAGCAGTTCTTC
TRBJ2-1 TRBV18 . TRBD2 CASSPPLAGGLVELFF TGTGCCAGCTCACCTCCATTAGCGGGAGGGCTCGTTGAGCTGTTCTTC
TRBJ1-1 TRBV5-6 . . CASGCEDTEAFF TGTGCCAGCGGGTGTGAGGACACTGAAGCGTTCTTT
TRBJ2-5 TRBV10-3 . . CAISESATRQGILYF TGTGCCATCAGTGAGTCGGCTACCAGACAAGGGATCCTGTACTTC
TRBJ2-3 TRBV24-1 once . CATSDIIGTVTQYF TGTGCAACCAGTGATATTATCGGGACGGTGACGCAGTATTTT
TRBJ2-1 TRBV29-1 . TRBD2 CSVSRLAALSGGGNEQFF TGCAGCGTTTCAAGACTGGCCGCACTATCGGGAGGTGGGAATGAGCAGTTCTTC
TRBJ2-7 TRBV6-5 few . CASSYKVSSSYEQYF TGTGCCAGTAGTTACAAGGTCAGCAGCTCCTACGAACAGTACTTC
TRBJ2-6 TRBV4-2 once . CASCQDRIAGANVLTF TGTGCCAGTTGCCAAGATAGAATCGCTGGGGCCAATGTCCTGACTTTC
TRBJ1-1 TRBV4-2 once . CASSPVEGIGNSEAFF TGTGCAAGCAGCCCCGTCGAGGGGATAGGGAACAGTGAAGCTTTCTTT
TRBJ1-1 TRBV11-2 . . CASRYTERRAEAVF TGTGCCAGCAGATATACAGAGAGGAGGGCTGAAGCTGTCTTT
TRBJ2-2 TRBV11-2 . . CASSSPRVGGQNTGELSF TGTGCCAGCAGCTCACCCCGAGTGGGAGGCCAGAACACCGGGGAGCTGTCTTTT
TRBJ1-1 TRBV29-1 . . CSVISRRTAEAFF TGCAGCGTTATCAGTAGGAGAACCGCTGAAGCTTTCTTT
TRBJ1-5 TRBV6-2/TRBV6-3 . . CTRSYSGNQAQHF TGTACCAGGAGTTACTCGGGCAATCAGGCCCAGCATTTT
TRBJ2-5 TRBV30 once . CAWNSGQETRYF TGTGCCTGGAACTCGGGGCAGGAGACCCGGTACTTC
TRBJ2-7 TRBV30 . TRBD1 CTSSDRAHYYEQYF TGTACCTCAAGTGACAGGGCCCACTACTACGAGCAGTACTTC
TRBJ2-1 TRBV5-6 . . CTSRGYGSRGGPTYNEQFF TGTACCAGCAGGGGGTACGGGTCTAGGGGGGGTCCAACCTACAATGAGCAGTTCTTC
TRBJ2-1 TRBV5-1 . . CASSSSGEKFF TGCGCCAGCAGCTCATCGGGTGAGAAGTTCTTC
TRBJ1-3 TRBV28 once . CASSAQLVMNTIYF TGTGCCAGCTCAGCACAGTTGGTGATGAATACCATATATTTT
TRBJ1-1 TRBV11-2 . . CASSLLWASTEAFF TGTGCTAGCAGCTTATTATGGGCCAGCACTGAAGCGTTCTTT
TRBJ2-2 TRBV6-5 once . CASSPEYRSAGELLF TGTGCTAGCAGTCCCGAGTACCGTTCAGCCGGGGAGCTGCTTTTT
TRBJ2-7 TRBV6-2/TRBV6-3 . TRBD1 CAGTPTPGTGDYEQYF TGTGCCGGCACCCCTACTCCTGGGACAGGAGACTACGAGCAGTACTTC
TRBJ2-2 TRBV6-5 . TRBD1 CASGPRTGFTAELFF TGCGCCAGCGGTCCGCGGACAGGGTTCACCGCGGAGCTGTTTTTT
TRBJ2-1 TRBV10-3 . . CPISPTATQDEQFF TGTCCCATCAGTCCCACGGCGACCCAGGATGAACAGTTCTTC
TRBJ2-7 TRBV11-2 . . CASSFGSNYEKYF TGTGCCAGTAGCTTTGGCTCAAACTACGAGAAGTACTTC
TRBJ2-2 TRBV29-1 . . CSVLGWTGELFF TGCAGCGTCCTTGGTTGGACCGGGGAGCTGTTTTTC
TRBJ1-2 TRBV5-4 . . CTSSPFHDYGYTF TGCACCAGCAGCCCATTCCACGACTATGGTTACACCTTC
TRBJ2-6 TRBV6-5 . TRBD1 CASGLWTGTKAGANVLTF TGTGCCAGCGGTCTTTGGACAGGGACGAAAGCTGGGGCCAACGTCCTGACTTTT
TRBJ2-7 TRBV7-8 many . CASSLNRDGTYEQYF TGTGCCAGCAGTTTGAACCGGGACGGAACCTACGAGCAGTACTTC
TRBJ2-2 TRBV25-1 . TRBD2 CANWGTGTTYMGTGELFF TGTGCCAACTGGGGAACCGGGACTACCTATATGGGCACCGGGGAGCTGTTTTTT
TRBJ2-1 TRBV11-3 . TRBD2 CVNSLSVSGRYNGQFF TGTGTCAACAGCTTAAGTGTTAGCGGGAGATACAATGGGCAGTTCTTC
TRBJ1-6 TRBV5-6 . . CGSSLVALGSPFHF .
TRBJ2-1 TRBV4-3 . . CVSSQGAVSSYNEQFF TGCGTCAGCAGCCAAGGTGCGGTAAGCTCCTACAATGAGCAGTTCTTC
TRBJ2-1 TRBV4-3 . . CASSHIKLVNEQFF TGCGCCAGCAGCCACATAAAGTTGGTCAATGAGCAATTCTTC
TRBJ2-5 TRBV12-3/TRBV12-4 medium-sized . CASSSQFLGADQETQYF TGTGCCAGCAGTTCACAGTTCCTTGGGGCAGACCAAGAGACCCAGTACTTC
TRBJ2-7 TRBV18 many . CASSQTEEKYF TGTGCCAGCTCACAGACAGAGGAGAAGTACTTC
TRBJ2-7 TRBV11-2 . . CASSLIDGAYEQYF TGTGCCAGCAGCTTAATCGACGGAGCCTACGAGCAGTATTTC
TRBJ2-1 TRBV11-1 many TRBD1 CASSLGVDRGLDEQFF TGTGCCAGCAGCTTAGGGGTGGACAGGGGACTGGATGAGCAGTTCTTC
TRBJ2-3 TRBV12-3/TRBV12-4 large . CASSYQYTDTQYF TGTGCCAGCAGTTATCAGTACACAGATACGCAGTATTTT
TRBJ1-6 TRBV4-2 . . CVSSQLTAETSRGNSPFHF TGTGTCAGCAGCCAACTCACCGCGGAAACCTCTCGAGGGAATTCACCCTTCCATTTT
TRBJ1-4 TRBV6-1 . . CASGDQGGREKLSF TGTGCCAGCGGGGACCAGGGTGGCCGTGAAAAACTGAGTTTT
TRBJ2-7 TRBV10-2 few TRBD1 CASRGQDTYEQYF TGCGCCAGCAGGGGACAGGATACGTACGAGCAGTATTTC
TRBJ2-1 TRBV10-3 . . CVISPTAIRDEQLF TGTGTCATCAGTCCCACGGCGATCCGGGATGAGCAGCTCTTC
TRBJ2-6 TRBV28 . . CASSLNRVRSRANVLTF TGTGCCAGTAGTTTAAACAGGGTGAGATCTAGGGCCAACGTCCTGACTTTC
TRBJ2-2 TRBV25-1 many TRBD2 CASWGTGTSYMGTGELFF TGTGCCAGCTGGGGAACCGGGACTAGCTATATGGGCACCGGGGAGCTGTTTTTT
TRBJ2-7 TRBV6-5 . . CANSYEDCSSYEQYF TGTGCCAACAGTTACGAGGACTGCAGCTCCTACGAGCAGTACTTC
TRBJ2-2 TRBV6-2/TRBV6-3 . . CTSSYLETGELFF TGTACCAGCAGTTACTTGGAGACCGGGGAGCTGTTTTTC
TRBJ2-3 TRBV10-3 . . CAISGISWVSTYTQYF TGTGCCATCAGTGGCATCAGCTGGGTTAGCACATATACGCAGTATTTT